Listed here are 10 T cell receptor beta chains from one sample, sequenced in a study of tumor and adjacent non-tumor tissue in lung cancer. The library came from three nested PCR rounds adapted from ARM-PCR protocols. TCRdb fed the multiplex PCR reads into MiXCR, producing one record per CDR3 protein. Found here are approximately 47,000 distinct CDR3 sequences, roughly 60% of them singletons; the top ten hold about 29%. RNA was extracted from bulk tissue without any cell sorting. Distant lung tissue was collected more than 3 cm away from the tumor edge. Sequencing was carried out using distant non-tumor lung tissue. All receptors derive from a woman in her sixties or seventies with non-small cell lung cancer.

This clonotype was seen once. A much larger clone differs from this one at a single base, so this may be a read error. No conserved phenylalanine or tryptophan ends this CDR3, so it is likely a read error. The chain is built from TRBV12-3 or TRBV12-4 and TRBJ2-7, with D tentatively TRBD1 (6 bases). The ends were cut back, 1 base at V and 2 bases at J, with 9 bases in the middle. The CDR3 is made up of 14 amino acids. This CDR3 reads CASSLGQGPYEQYL. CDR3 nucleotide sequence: TGTGCCAGCAGTTTAGGGCAGGGGCCCTACGAGCAGTACCTC.

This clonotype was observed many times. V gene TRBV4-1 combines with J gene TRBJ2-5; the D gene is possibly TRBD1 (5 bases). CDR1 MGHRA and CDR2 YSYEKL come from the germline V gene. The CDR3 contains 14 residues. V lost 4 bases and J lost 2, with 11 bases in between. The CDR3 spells CASSPQQVQETQYF. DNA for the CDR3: TGCGCCAGCAGCCCCCAACAGGTTCAAGAGACCCAGTACTTC.

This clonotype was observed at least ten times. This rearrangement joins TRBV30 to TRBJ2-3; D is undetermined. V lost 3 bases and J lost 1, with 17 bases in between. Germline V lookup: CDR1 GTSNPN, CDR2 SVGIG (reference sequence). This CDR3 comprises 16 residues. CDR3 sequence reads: CAWSFQYGFGTDTQYF. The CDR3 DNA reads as TGTGCCTGGAGCTTCCAATACGGTTTCGGCACAGATACGCAGTATTTT.

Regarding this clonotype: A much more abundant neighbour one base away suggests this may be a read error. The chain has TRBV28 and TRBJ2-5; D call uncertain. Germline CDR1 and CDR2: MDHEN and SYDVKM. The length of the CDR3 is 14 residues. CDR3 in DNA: TGTGCCAGAAGTTTATACCGAAGCCAAGAGACCCAGTACTTC. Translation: CARSLYRSQETQYF.

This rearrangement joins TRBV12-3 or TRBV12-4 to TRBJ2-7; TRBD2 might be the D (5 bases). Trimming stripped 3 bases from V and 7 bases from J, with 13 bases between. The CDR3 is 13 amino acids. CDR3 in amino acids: CASSFTSTGEQYF. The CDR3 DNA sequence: TGTGCCAGCAGTTTTACGTCCACGGGGGAGCAGTACTTC.

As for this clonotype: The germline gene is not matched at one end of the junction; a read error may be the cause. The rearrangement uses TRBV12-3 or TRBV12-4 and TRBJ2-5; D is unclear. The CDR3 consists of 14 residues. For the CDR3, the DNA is TGTGCCTGCAGTATTCCTGGGCGGCAAGAGATCCAGTACTTC. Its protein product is CACSIPGRQEIQYF.

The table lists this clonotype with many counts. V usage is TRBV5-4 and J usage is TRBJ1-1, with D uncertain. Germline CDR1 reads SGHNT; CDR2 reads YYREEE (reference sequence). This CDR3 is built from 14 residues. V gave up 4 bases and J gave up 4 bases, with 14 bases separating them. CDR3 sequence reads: CASSPGVLATEAFF. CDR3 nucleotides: TGTGCCAGCAGCCCCGGGGTCCTGGCCACTGAAGCTTTCTTT. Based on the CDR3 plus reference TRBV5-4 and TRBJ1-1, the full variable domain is ETGVTQSPTHLIKTRGQQVTLRCSSQSGHNTVSWYQQALGQGPQFIFQYYREEENGRGNFPPRFSGLQFPNYSSELNVNALELDDSALYLCASSPGVLATEAFFGQGTRLTVV.

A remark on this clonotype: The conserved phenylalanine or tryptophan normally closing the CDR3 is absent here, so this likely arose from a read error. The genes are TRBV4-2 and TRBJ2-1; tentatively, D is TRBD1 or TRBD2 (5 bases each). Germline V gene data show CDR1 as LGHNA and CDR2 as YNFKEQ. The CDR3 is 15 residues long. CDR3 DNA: TGTGCCAGCAGCCAAGATGGGACGGAGAAGAATGGGCAGTTCCTC. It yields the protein CASSQDGTEKNGQFL.

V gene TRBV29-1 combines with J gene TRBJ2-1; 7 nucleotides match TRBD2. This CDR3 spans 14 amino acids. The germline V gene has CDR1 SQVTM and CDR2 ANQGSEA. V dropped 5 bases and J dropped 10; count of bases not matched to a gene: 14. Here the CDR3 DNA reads TGCAGCGTTACTCTAGGACTGGCGGGAGTGGAGCAGTTCTTC. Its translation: CSVTLGLAGVEQFF.

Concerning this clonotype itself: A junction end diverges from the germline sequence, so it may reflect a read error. This CDR3 reads CSIVATQLQETQYF. CDR3 nucleotide sequence: TGTAGCATTGTGGCAACACAACTTCAAGAGACCCAGTACTTT. The chain recombines TRBV29-1 with TRBJ2-5; D unresolved. Germline V gene lookup returns CDR1 SQVTM and CDR2 ANQGSEA. This CDR3 spans 14 amino acids.